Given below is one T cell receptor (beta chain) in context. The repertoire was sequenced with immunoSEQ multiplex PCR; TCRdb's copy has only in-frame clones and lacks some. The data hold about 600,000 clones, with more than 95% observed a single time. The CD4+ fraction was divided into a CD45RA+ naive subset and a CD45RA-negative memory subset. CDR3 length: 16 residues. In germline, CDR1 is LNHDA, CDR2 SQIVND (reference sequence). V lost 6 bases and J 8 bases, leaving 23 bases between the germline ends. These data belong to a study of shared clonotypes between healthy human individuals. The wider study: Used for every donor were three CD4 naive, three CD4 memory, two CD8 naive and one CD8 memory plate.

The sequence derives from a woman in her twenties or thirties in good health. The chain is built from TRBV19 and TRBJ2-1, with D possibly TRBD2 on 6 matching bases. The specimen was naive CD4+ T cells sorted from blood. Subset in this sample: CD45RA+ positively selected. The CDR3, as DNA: TGTGCCAGTAGCCGGGACTTGCAAAATCGAGGCTATGAGCAGTTCTTC. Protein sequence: CASSRDLQNRGYEQFF.